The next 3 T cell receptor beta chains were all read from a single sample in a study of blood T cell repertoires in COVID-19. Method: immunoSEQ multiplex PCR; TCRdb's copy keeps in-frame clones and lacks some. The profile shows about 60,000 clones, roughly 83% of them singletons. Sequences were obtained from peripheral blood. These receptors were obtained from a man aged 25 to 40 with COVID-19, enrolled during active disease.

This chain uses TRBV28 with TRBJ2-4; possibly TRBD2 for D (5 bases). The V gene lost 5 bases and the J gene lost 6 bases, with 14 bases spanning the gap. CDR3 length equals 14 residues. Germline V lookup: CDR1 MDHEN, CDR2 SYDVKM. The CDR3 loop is CASSMSGGGNIQYF. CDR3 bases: TGTGCCAGCAGTATGAGCGGTGGCGGAAACATTCAGTACTTC.

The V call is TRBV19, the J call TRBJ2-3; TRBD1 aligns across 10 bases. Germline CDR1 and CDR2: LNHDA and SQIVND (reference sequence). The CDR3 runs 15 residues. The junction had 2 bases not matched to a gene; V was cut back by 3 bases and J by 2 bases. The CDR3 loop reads CASSMGQGFTDTQYF. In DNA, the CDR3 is TGTGCCAGTAGTATGGGACAGGGGTTCACAGATACGCAGTATTTT.

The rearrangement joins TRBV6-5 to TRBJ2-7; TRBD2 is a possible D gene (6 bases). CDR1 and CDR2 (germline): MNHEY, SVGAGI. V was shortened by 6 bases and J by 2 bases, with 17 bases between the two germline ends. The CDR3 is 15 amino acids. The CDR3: CASSPVLGGTYEQYF. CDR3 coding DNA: TGTGCCAGCAGCCCGGTCTTGGGAGGAACCTACGAGCAGTACTTC.